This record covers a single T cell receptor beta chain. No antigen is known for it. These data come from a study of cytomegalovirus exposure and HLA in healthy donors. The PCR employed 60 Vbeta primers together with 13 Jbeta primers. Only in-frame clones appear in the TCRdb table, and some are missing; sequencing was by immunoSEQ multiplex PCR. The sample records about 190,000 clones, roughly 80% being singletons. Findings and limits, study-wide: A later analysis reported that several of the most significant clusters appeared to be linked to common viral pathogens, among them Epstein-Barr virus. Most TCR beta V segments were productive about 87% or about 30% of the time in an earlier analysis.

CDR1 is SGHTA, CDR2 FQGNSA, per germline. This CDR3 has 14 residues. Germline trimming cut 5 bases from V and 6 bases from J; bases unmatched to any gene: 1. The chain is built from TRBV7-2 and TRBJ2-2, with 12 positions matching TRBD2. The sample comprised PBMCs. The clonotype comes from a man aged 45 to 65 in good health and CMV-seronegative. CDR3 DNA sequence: TGTGCCAGCAGCCGGACTAGCGGGGCCGGGGAGCTGTTTTTT. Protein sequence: CASSRTSGAGELFF.